A single sample gave rise to the 21 T cell receptor beta chains below, sequenced in a study of T cell repertoires in cytomegalovirus infection. TCRdb called the reads again in MiXCR, with one record for every CDR3 protein. The repertoire has 85,000 to 130,000 distinct CDR3 sequences, 20% to 25% of them found once; the top ten carry about 39%. Material for sequencing was CD8+ T cells from PBMCs. These receptors were obtained from a human donor in good health (CMV status not recorded). Some clones in this sample may be carry-over from other donors' samples.

This clonotype has a count of ten or more. CDR3 nucleotides: TGTGCCAGCAGTCTGGAAGGAGGGTCTTTGGGAACCCAGTACTTC. Its protein product is CASSLEGGSLGTQYF. The V and J genes are TRBV12-3 or TRBV12-4 and TRBJ2-5, with a tentative D call TRBD2 (6 bases). The CDR3 spans 15 residues. Trimming removed 5 bases at V and 8 bases at J, with 21 bases between.

The CDR3 coding sequence is TGTGCCAGTAGTATCCCCCCCGGGCATGAAAAACTAGCCAAAAACATTCAGTACTTC. Translated: CASSIPPGHEKLAKNIQYF. V is TRBV19 and J is TRBJ2-4; D is unresolved. V was trimmed by 3 bases and J by 0 bases, leaving 21 bases between them. The V gene's germline CDR1 is LNHDA and CDR2 SQIVND (reference sequence). CDR3 length: 19 amino acids.

This clonotype has just a few counts. The CDR3 DNA sequence: TGTGCCAGCAGTCCCGACAGGTACGAGCAGTACTTC. Its protein is CASSPDRYEQYF. The chain has TRBV7-9 and TRBJ2-7; tentative D call: TRBD1 (6 bases). Germline loops: CDR1 SEHNR, CDR2 FQNEAQ (reference sequence). With 6 bases removed from V and 4 bases from J, the gap between germline ends came to 10 bases. The CDR3 has 12 residues.

This clonotype came up a few times. The rearrangement joins TRBV4-3 to TRBJ2-1, with a possible D match to TRBD2 (6 bases). Germline V lookup: CDR1 LGHNA, CDR2 YSLEER. The CDR3 has 15 amino acids. V was clipped by 3 bases and J by 6 bases, with 15 bases between them. DNA of the CDR3: TGCGCCAGCAGCCAGGGTCCGGGAGCTTCCAATGAGCAGTTCTTC. Translating it yields CASSQGPGASNEQFF.

This clonotype was seen only a few times. CDR3 in DNA: TGCAGTGCTAGTCAATCCCTTAAACCTGAAGCTTTCTTT. This encodes CSASQSLKPEAFF. The chain is built from TRBV20-1 and TRBJ1-1, with unresolved D. CDR3 length equals 13 residues. Deletions cut 3 bases from V and 6 bases from J, with 14 bases between. Germline loops: CDR1 DFQATT, CDR2 SNEGSKA (reference sequence).

This clonotype was detected ten times or more. The V and J genes are TRBV7-2 and TRBJ2-3; 9 bases are a match to TRBD2. V lost 1 base to trimming and J lost 2 bases; unmatched junction nucleotides: 4. Germline CDR1 and CDR2: SGHTA and FQGNSA. The CDR3 contains 16 residues. The CDR3 reads CASSLELAGSTDTQYF. DNA for the CDR3: TGTGCCAGCAGCTTAGAACTAGCGGGTTCCACAGATACGCAGTATTTT.

This rearrangement joins TRBV19 to TRBJ2-3; possible D gene TRBD1, 5 bases. The V and J ends lost 1 base and 2 bases respectively, with 10 bases between them. Germline values: CDR1 LNHDA, CDR2 SQIVND (reference sequence). The CDR3 length is 15 residues. For the CDR3, the DNA is TGTGCCAGTAGTATAGTCGCGACAGCCACAGATACGCAGTATTTT. Its protein product is CASSIVATATDTQYF.

Here the CDR3 DNA reads TGTGCCAGCAGCTTTGACAGGTCAGGCCTTTACGAGCAGTACTTC. This sequence encodes CASSFDRSGLYEQYF. J is TRBJ2-7 and V is TRBV5-4; D might be TRBD1 (6 bases). The CDR3 spans 15 residues. Deletions cut 2 bases from V and 4 bases from J, with 16 bases between. Germline lookup yields CDR1 SGHNT and CDR2 YYREEE (reference sequence).

V and J are TRBV11-3 and TRBJ1-1, with D possibly matching TRBD1 (6 bases). Trimming removed 4 bases from V and 6 bases from J, with 12 bases in between. This CDR3 is built from 13 residues. The V gene's germline CDR1 is SGHNT and CDR2 YENEEA. CDR3 nucleotides: TGTGCCAGCAGCTGGAATAAGGGGGCTGAAGCTTTCTTT. It codes for CASSWNKGAEAFF.

In this sample, this clonotype turned up many times. This chain uses TRBV6-6 with TRBJ2-2; D is ambiguous. V was trimmed by 2 bases and J by 6 bases, leaving 13 bases between them. This CDR3 region has 15 residues. Germline lookup yields CDR1 MNHNY and CDR2 SVGAGI (reference sequence). The DNA of the CDR3 is TGTGCCAGCAGTTACGTCCGGGCCCCTGCCGGGGAGCTGTTTTTT. This sequence encodes CASSYVRAPAGELFF.

V and J are TRBV13 and TRBJ1-1, with D unclear. The CDR3 has 13 residues. Germline V CDR1 and CDR2: PRHDT, FYEKMQ (reference sequence). V dropped 11 bases and J dropped 3 bases, with 16 bases sitting between them. Here the CDR3 DNA reads TGTGCCGGTAAGACCGGGATCGACACTGAAGCTTTCTTT. Protein: CAGKTGIDTEAFF.

This clonotype occurred a few times. The gene calls are TRBV6-6 and TRBJ2-1; TRBD2 aligns across 15 bases. This CDR3 spans 16 amino acids. Germline CDR1 reads MNHNY; CDR2 reads SVGAGI (reference sequence). Losses at the gene ends were 6 bases for V and 8 bases for J; bases not matched to a gene: 8. CDR3 in DNA: TGTGCCAGCAGACTCGGGACTAGCGGGAGGCTCTATGAGCAGTTCTTC. Its protein product is CASRLGTSGRLYEQFF.

The chain has TRBV6-1 and TRBJ2-2; D possibly matches TRBD1 or TRBD2 (5 bases each). CDR1 and CDR2 (germline): MNHNS, SASEGT. Trimming removed 3 bases from V and 3 bases from J, with 11 bases in between. The CDR3 has 15 amino acids. Here the CDR3 DNA reads TGTGCCAGCAGTGAGAAGTGGGGGTACACCGGGGAGCTGTTTTTT. Its translation: CASSEKWGYTGELFF.

V gene TRBV7-6 combines with J gene TRBJ2-1; D not resolved. CDR1 and CDR2 (germline): SGHVS, FNYEAQ. This CDR3 comprises 13 residues. Between the trimmed V and J ends, which lost 1 base and 7 bases, there was a span of 8 bases. CDR3 nucleotide sequence: TGTGCCAGCAGCTTAGATAATAGAAATGAGCAGTTCTTC. Its translation: CASSLDNRNEQFF.

The CDR3 spells CASSFTLAVYEQYF. The CDR3 nucleotides read TGTGCCAGCAGTTTTACCCTAGCGGTATACGAGCAGTACTTC. V usage is TRBV28 and J usage is TRBJ2-7; the match to TRBD2 covers 7 bases. Trimming removed 3 bases from V and 4 bases from J; junction bases left unmatched: 6. CDR3 length: 14 amino acids. Germline values: CDR1 MDHEN, CDR2 SYDVKM.

This clonotype was counted at least ten times. The V call is TRBV7-2, the J call TRBJ2-5, with 8 bases identical to TRBD2. This CDR3 contains 15 residues. Trimming removed 7 bases from V and 4 bases from J; junction bases left unmatched: 11. Germline V lookup: CDR1 SGHTA, CDR2 FQGNSA. The CDR3, as DNA: TGTGCCAGCAACCCCTCGGGAGGGAGTGGAGAGACCCAGTACTTC. Amino acid sequence: CASNPSGGSGETQYF.

This chain connects TRBV7-8 to TRBJ2-7, with no clear D. Germline lookup yields CDR1 SGHVS and CDR2 FQNEAQ. The CDR3 has 11 amino acids. V was pared by 5 bases and J by 5 bases, with 7 bases between. Here the CDR3 DNA reads TGTGCCAGCAGCCTCACAAACGAGCAGTACTTC. It is translated as CASSLTNEQYF.

This clonotype was picked up many times. V gene TRBV9 combines with J gene TRBJ1-4, with 11 nucleotides matching TRBD1. This CDR3 region has 16 residues. With 3 bases clipped from V and 7 bases from J, the junction kept 8 bases outside the gene matches. Germline V CDR1 and CDR2: SGDLS, YYNGEE. The CDR3 DNA reads as TGTGCCAGCAGCGGATGGACAGGGGGCTCGGGTGAAAAACTGTTTTTT. This sequence encodes CASSGWTGGSGEKLFF.

This chain connects TRBV7-2 to TRBJ1-2, with 9 bases identical to TRBD1. Germline CDR1 and CDR2: SGHTA and FQGNSA. This CDR3 contains 15 residues. V lost 2 bases, J lost 3 bases, and 4 bases stayed unmatched. The CDR3 reads CASSLNRGLYYGYTF. The CDR3 DNA follows: TGTGCCAGCAGCTTAAACAGGGGGCTTTACTATGGCTACACCTTC.

This clonotype has ten or more counts. This sequence joins TRBV14 and TRBJ2-5; no clear D gene. Trimming stripped 2 bases from V and 3 bases from J, with 4 bases between. Germline loops: CDR1 SGHDN, CDR2 FVKESK. This CDR3 spans 12 amino acids. This CDR3 is CASSQFKETQYF. In DNA form, the CDR3 reads TGTGCCAGCAGCCAATTTAAAGAGACCCAGTACTTC.

This clonotype turned up a few times. The rearrangement joins TRBV28 to TRBJ2-2; 10 nucleotides align to TRBD2. The CDR3 is 16 amino acids. J gave up 6 bases and V 8 bases, and 12 bases lay outside the gene matches. Germline V gene sequence: CDR1 MDHEN, CDR2 SYDVKM. CDR3 coding DNA: TGTGCCAGCGAGGGGCCACTAGCGGGGCAACCCGGGGAGCTGTTTTTT. Translation: CASEGPLAGQPGELFF.